This T cell receptor beta chain was sequenced for a study of blood T cell repertoires in COVID-19. For the study at large: Samples came from the United States, Italy and Spain, spanning acute and convalescent COVID-19. From T cells, B-cell-depleted T cells, or PBMCs came the material, which was cDNA or gDNA.

The germline CDR1 and CDR2 sequences are SGHTA and FQGNSA. Unmatched junction bases numbered 6, after V lost 1 base and J lost 6 bases. The CDR3 is 16 residues long. Original handling: How many nucleated cells were present was estimated from reference gene primer amplification. Clones were read by immunoSEQ multiplex PCR, and TCRdb kept only the in-frame ones, dropping some. V and J calls plus clone size are reproduced from that table; the DNA served to infer D and trimming. The sample shows 120,000 or so clones, about nine tenths of them seen only once. The sequencing sample was made of peripheral blood. The V call is TRBV7-2, the J call TRBJ1-6, with 7 bases matching TRBD1. The sequence was obtained from a man aged 40-50 years with acute or convalescent COVID-19. In DNA, the CDR3 is TGTGCCAGCAGCTTAGGGGCGGGACAGACTAATTCACCCCTCCACTTT. This codes for CASSLGAGQTNSPLHF.